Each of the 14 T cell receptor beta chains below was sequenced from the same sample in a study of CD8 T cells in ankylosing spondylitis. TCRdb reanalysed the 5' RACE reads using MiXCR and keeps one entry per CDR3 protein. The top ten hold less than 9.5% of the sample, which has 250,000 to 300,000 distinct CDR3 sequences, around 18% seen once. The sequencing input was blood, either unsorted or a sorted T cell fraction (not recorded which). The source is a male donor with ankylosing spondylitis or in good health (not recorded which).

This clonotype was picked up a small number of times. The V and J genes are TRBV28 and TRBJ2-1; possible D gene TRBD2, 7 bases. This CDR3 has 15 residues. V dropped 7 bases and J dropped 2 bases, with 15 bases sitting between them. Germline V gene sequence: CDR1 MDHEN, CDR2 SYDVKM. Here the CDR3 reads CASTLGGGTYNEQFF. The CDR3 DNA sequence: TGTGCCAGCACCCTAGGGGGGGGGACCTACAATGAGCAGTTCTTC.

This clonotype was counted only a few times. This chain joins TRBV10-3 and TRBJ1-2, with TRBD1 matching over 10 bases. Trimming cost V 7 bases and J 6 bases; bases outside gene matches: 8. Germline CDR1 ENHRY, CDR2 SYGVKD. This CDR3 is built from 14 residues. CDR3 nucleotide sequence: TGTGCCATCACCACGGGACAGGGGACCCATGGCTACACCTTC. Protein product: CAITTGQGTHGYTF.

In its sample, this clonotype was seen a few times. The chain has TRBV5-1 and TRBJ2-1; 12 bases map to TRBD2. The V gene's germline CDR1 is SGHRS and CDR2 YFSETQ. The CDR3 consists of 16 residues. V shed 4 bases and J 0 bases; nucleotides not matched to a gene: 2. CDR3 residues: CASSMTSGGSYNEQFF. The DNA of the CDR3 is TGCGCCAGCAGCATGACTAGCGGGGGCTCCTACAATGAGCAGTTCTTC.

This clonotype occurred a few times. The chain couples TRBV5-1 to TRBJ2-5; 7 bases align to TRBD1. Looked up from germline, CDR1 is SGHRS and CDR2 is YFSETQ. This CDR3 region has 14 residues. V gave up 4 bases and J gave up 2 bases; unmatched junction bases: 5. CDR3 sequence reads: CASSHSGQQETQYF. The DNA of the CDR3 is TGCGCCAGCAGCCACTCGGGACAGCAAGAGACCCAGTACTTC.

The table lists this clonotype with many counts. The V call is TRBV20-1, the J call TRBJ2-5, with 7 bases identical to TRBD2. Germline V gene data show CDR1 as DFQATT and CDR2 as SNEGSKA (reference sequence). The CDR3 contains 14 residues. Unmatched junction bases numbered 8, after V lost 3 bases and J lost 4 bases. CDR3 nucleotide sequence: TGCAGTGCTAGTCCCCGCGGGAGAAGAGAGACCCAGTACTTC. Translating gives CSASPRGRRETQYF.

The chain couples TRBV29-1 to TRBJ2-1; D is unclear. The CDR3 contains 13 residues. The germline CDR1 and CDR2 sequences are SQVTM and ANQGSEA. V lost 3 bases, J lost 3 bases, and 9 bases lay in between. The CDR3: CSVDRVGYNEQFF. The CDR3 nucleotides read TGCAGCGTTGATCGGGTTGGCTACAATGAGCAGTTCTTC.

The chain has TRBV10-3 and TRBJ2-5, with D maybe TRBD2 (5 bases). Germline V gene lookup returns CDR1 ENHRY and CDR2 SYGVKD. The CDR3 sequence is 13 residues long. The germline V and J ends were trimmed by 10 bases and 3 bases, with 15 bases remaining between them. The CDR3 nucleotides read TGTGCCAAAGGACGGGATCTAAAAGAGACCCAGTACTTC. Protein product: CAKGRDLKETQYF.

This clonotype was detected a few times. In DNA form, the CDR3 reads TGTGCCAGCAGCGGGACAGTACCGAACACTGAAGCTTTCTTT. Protein product: CASSGTVPNTEAFF. The chain has TRBV9 and TRBJ1-1; tentatively, D is TRBD1 (6 bases). This CDR3 contains 14 residues. Trimming removed 3 bases from V and 1 base from J, with 10 bases in between. Germline CDR1 SGDLS, CDR2 YYNGEE.

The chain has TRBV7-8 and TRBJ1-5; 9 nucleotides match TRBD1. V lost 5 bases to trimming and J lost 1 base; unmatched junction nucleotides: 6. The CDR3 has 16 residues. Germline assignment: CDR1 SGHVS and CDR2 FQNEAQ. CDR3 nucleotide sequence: TGTGCCAGCAGCCGGAAACAGGGGGCGAGCAATCAGCCCCAGCATTTT. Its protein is CASSRKQGASNQPQHF.

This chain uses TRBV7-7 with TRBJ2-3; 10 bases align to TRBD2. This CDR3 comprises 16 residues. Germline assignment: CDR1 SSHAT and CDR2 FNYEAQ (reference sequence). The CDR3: CANSLAAGGPSDTQYF. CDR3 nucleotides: TGTGCTAACAGCTTAGCAGCGGGGGGGCCGTCAGATACGCAGTATTTT.

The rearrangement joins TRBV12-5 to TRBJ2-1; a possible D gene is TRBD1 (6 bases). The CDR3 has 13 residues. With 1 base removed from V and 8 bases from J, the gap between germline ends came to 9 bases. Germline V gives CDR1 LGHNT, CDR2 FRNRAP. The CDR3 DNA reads TGTGCTAGTGGTTTGGGGCAGGGGTATGAGCAGTTCTTC. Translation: CASGLGQGYEQFF.

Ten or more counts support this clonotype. The CDR3 nucleotides read TGTGCCAGCAGCAGCCAGACTAGCGCCTCCTACAATGAGCAGTTCTTC. This translates into CASSSQTSASYNEQFF. V is TRBV7-2 and J is TRBJ2-1, with 8 bases fitting TRBD2. The CDR3 runs to 16 residues. CDR1 is SGHTA and CDR2 is FQGNSA in the germline V gene. V was clipped by 5 bases and J by 0 bases; unmatched bases: 6.

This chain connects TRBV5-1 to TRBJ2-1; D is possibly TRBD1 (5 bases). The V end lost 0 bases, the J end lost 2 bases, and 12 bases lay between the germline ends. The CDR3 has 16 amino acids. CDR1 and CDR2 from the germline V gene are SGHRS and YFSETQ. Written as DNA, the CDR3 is TGCGCCAGCAGCTTGGTGGGGCCGCGGCCCTACAATGAGCAGTTCTTC. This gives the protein CASSLVGPRPYNEQFF. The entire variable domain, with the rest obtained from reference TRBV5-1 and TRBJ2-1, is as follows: KAGVTQTPRYLIKTRGQQVTLSCSPISGHRSVSWYQQTPGQGLQFLFEYFSETQRNKGNFPGRFSGRQFSNSRSEMNVSTLELGDSALYLCASSLVGPRPYNEQFFGPGTRLTVL.

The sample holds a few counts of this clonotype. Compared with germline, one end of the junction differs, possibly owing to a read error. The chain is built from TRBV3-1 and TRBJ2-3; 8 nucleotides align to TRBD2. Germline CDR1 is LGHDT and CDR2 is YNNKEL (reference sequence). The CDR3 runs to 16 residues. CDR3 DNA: TGTGCCACCAGCCAATCGGCTAGCGGGTACACAGATACGCAGTATTTT. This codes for CATSQSASGYTDTQYF.